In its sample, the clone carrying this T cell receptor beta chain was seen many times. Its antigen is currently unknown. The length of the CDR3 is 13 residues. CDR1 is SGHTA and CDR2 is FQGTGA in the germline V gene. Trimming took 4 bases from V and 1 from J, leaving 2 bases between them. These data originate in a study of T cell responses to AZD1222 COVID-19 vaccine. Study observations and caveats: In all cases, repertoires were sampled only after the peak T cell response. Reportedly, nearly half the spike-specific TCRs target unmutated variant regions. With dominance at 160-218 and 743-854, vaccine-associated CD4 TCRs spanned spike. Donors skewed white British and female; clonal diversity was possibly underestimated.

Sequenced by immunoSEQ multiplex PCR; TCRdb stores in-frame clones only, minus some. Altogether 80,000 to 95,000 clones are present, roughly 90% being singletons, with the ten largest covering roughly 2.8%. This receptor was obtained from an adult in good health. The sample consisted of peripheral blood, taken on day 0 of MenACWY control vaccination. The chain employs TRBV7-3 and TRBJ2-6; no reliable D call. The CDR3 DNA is TGTGCCAGCAGCTGGTCTGGGGCCAACGTCCTGACTTTC. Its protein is CASSWSGANVLTF.